The sequence of this T cell receptor (beta chain) was determined in a study of blood T cell repertoires in COVID-19. For the study at large: Donors in the United States, Italy and Spain gave samples during acute or convalescent COVID-19. T cells, B-cell-depleted T cells, or PBMCs provided the cDNA or gDNA that served as material.

Seattle patient enrollment occurred during active infection, with longitudinal follow-up thereafter. Original processing methods: Amplifying reference gene primers gave estimates of nucleated cell counts. Here immunoSEQ multiplex PCR was the method, and the copy in TCRdb shows in-frame clones only, minus some. That table gives V, J and clone size, and the DNA gave D and trimming. The sample comprises under 250,000 clones, 75% to 85% of which are singletons, and 2.4% rests with the top ten. Germline V gene data show CDR1 as SEHNR and CDR2 as FQNEAQ (reference sequence). The germline V and J ends were trimmed by 0 bases and 8 bases, with 8 bases remaining between them. This CDR3 comprises 14 residues.

This chain connects TRBV7-9 to TRBJ1-6; D is undetermined. Sequencing used peripheral blood. The TCR was taken from a woman in her sixties or seventies with COVID-19, enrolled during active disease. CDR3 residues: CASSLAGSYSPLHF. CDR3 nucleotides: TGTGCCAGCAGCTTAGCAGGGAGTTATTCACCCCTCCACTTT.